This T cell receptor beta chain appears in the sequencing data of a study of blood T cell repertoires in COVID-19. Study-level background: Spain, Italy and the United States supplied samples that represented acute and convalescent COVID-19. Sample material is recorded as cDNA or gDNA derived from T cells, B-cell-depleted T cells, or PBMCs.

Original handling: Reference gene primer amplification in the assay estimated nucleated cell counts. Data came from immunoSEQ multiplex PCR; TCRdb stores just in-frame clones and leaves some out. V, J and clone size derive from that table, while D and trimming were established from the DNA sequence. The repertoire has about 280,000 clones, around 89% of them found once; the top ten carry approximately 4.2%. Trimming at V came to 4 bases and at J to 8 bases, leaving 11 bases not matched to a gene. Germline V CDR1 and CDR2: WSHSY, SAAADI. The CDR3 is 16 residues long. This sequence was found in a man aged 35-49 years with acute or convalescent COVID-19. The rearrangement joins TRBV10-2 to TRBJ1-6, with 7 bases identical to TRBD1. The sample taken for sequencing was peripheral blood. The CDR3 nucleotides are TGCGCCAGCAGTGGGTGGGACAGCGGAAACCATTCACCCCTCCACTTT. This encodes CASSGWDSGNHSPLHF.